A selection of T cell receptor beta chains follows, all from one sample in a study of CD8 T cells in ankylosing spondylitis. TCRdb reanalysed the 5' RACE reads using MiXCR and keeps one entry per CDR3 protein. This table holds roughly 440,000 distinct CDR3 sequences, 17% found once. The specimen sequenced was blood, either unsorted or a sorted T cell fraction (not recorded which). The source of these receptors is a male donor with ankylosing spondylitis. Each CDR3 is given with its conserved first and last residue. The D gene is left open where the match is weak. Not all rows give a size; the values are once, few, many and, for expanded clones, a class.

v_gene,d_gene,abundance,j_gene,CDR3nt,CDR3aa
TRBV6-2/TRBV6-3,TRBD2,NA,TRBJ2-1,TGTGCCAGCAGTTCCTACCTTACTAGCGGCTACAATGAGCAGTTCTTC,CASSSYLTSGYNEQFF
TRBV5-5,NA,NA,TRBJ2-7,TGTGCCAGCAGCTTGGAGTCATTGAGCTCCTACGAGCAGTACTTC,CASSLESLSSYEQYF
TRBV6-5,NA,few,TRBJ1-1,TGTGCCAGCAGTTACACACGGACCGGGAACACTGAAGCTTTCTTT,CASSYTRTGNTEAFF
TRBV10-3,NA,few,TRBJ1-1,TGTGCCATCCGGCAAGGACAGTTGAACACTGAAGCTTTCTTT,CAIRQGQLNTEAFF
TRBV20-1,NA,many,TRBJ2-1,TGCAGCGGAACCGGGACGCAGTTTGAGCAGTTCTTC,CSGTGTQFEQFF
TRBV20-1,TRBD2,NA,TRBJ2-7,TGCAGTGCTAACCGACTAGCGGGGGCCTACGAGCAGTACTTC,CSANRLAGAYEQYF
TRBV19,NA,once,TRBJ1-5,TGTGCCAGTAGTATTGGCAGCACGAGGGGCAATCAGCCCCAGCATTTT,CASSIGSTRGNQPQHF
TRBV20-1,NA,NA,TRBJ1-1,TGCAGTGCTAGAAGACAGCGGCCGGACACTGAAGCTTTCTTT,CSARRQRPDTEAFF
TRBV12-3/TRBV12-4,NA,many,TRBJ2-2,TGTGCCAGCAGTGGGGGGATTTACGCGAACACCGGGGAGCTGTTTTTT,CASSGGIYANTGELFF
TRBV5-1,NA,NA,TRBJ1-3,TGCGCCAGCAGCTTGGATCCGACTGGAAACACCATATATTTT,CASSLDPTGNTIYF
TRBV7-9,NA,few,TRBJ1-1,TGTGCCAGCAGCGGGTGGGCCACCCCCACTGAAGCTTTCTTT,CASSGWATPTEAFF
TRBV20-1,TRBD2,NA,TRBJ2-3,TGCAGTGCTACGCCCCGGAGCGGGAGGACGGCGGTTGGAGATACGCAGTATTTT,CSATPRSGRTAVGDTQYF
TRBV3-1,NA,once,TRBJ1-1,TGTGCCAGCAGCCAAGCGGGAGAAGTTGTTTTCTTT,CASSQAGEVVFF
TRBV12-3/TRBV12-4,TRBD1,many,TRBJ1-2,TGTGCCAGCAGTCGGGACAGACGGAGTGGCTACACCTTC,CASSRDRRSGYTF
TRBV5-1,NA,many,TRBJ2-7,TGCGCCAGCAGCGGGCAGACGTCCTACGAGCAGTACTTC,CASSGQTSYEQYF
TRBV7-3,NA,many,TRBJ2-2,TGTGCCAGCAGCTTAACAACCGGGGAGCTGTTTTTT,CASSLTTGELFF
TRBV7-8,NA,few,TRBJ2-5,TGTGCCAGCAGCTCCTTTGAGGGTCAGGAGGAGACCCAGTACTTC,CASSSFEGQEETQYF
TRBV10-2,TRBD2,NA,TRBJ2-3,TGCGCCAGCAGTGATGCCCTCCTAGCGGGGGGGGGAACAGATACGCAGTATTTT,CASSDALLAGGGTDTQYF
TRBV4-1,NA,few,TRBJ1-6,TGCGCCAGCAGCCAAGAGTACAGGGACTCACCCCTCCACTTT,CASSQEYRDSPLHF
TRBV5-1,NA,few,TRBJ2-5,TGCGCCAGCAGCTCTTCCGGGGCCCAAAAAGGGGAGACCCAGTACTTC,CASSSSGAQKGETQYF
TRBV20-1,TRBD2,few,TRBJ2-3,TGCAGTGCTAGAGATCCACTAGCGGGGGGCACAGATACGCAGTATTTT,CSARDPLAGGTDTQYF
TRBV5-1,NA,few,TRBJ2-5,TGCGCCAGCAGCTCAAATACGGGCCAAGAGACCCAGTACTTC,CASSSNTGQETQYF
TRBV15,NA,NA,TRBJ2-3,TGTGCCACCAGCAGAGTGGTATCCGGGGATACGCAGTATTTT,CATSRVVSGDTQYF
TRBV24-1,TRBD2,many,TRBJ2-1,TGTGCCACCAGTGACCCCTTTTCTTTGGCCAGCGGGGTTTACAATGAGCAGTTCTTC,CATSDPFSLASGVYNEQFF
TRBV20-1,TRBD1,few,TRBJ1-3,TGCAGTGCTAGACCTGAGGGACAGCCTGGAAACACCATATATTTT,CSARPEGQPGNTIYF
TRBV20-1,TRBD2,NA,TRBJ2-5,TGCAGTGCTAGAGATTGGACTAGCGGGGGACTTCAAGAGACCCAGTACTTC,CSARDWTSGGLQETQYF
TRBV7-2,NA,NA,TRBJ1-5,TGTGCCAGCAGCTTATTGGCGGGAGGTCAGCCCCAGCATTTT,CASSLLAGGQPQHF
TRBV7-2,NA,few,TRBJ1-1,TGTGCCAGCAGCTTAGCGGGGACACGTGAAGCTTTCTTT,CASSLAGTREAFF
TRBV29-1,NA,few,TRBJ2-7,TGCAGCGTCGAGGGGCCCCGAGGTGAGCAGTACTTC,CSVEGPRGEQYF
TRBV6-1,TRBD1,NA,TRBJ2-1,TGTGCCAGCAGGGGGACAGGGGGCCTTAATGAGCAGTTCTTC,CASRGTGGLNEQFF
TRBV11-2,NA,NA,TRBJ1-1,TGTGCCAGCAGCCCAGGGCGGGGGAGAACTGAAGCTTTCTTT,CASSPGRGRTEAFF
TRBV14,TRBD2,NA,TRBJ2-5,TGTGCCAGCAGCCCACCAAGCCGGACTAGCAGCCAAGAGACCCAGTACTTC,CASSPPSRTSSQETQYF
TRBV3-1,NA,few,TRBJ1-1,TGTGCCAGCAGCCAAGATACCGGCAAAGCTTTCTTT,CASSQDTGKAFF
TRBV2,NA,many,TRBJ2-7,TGTGCCAGCGCTGAGTGGACGGTTACCTACGAGCAGTACTTC,CASAEWTVTYEQYF
TRBV21-1,NA,few,TRBJ2-1,TGTGCCAGCAGCAAAATATCCGGGACAGGGGGCGGCAATGAGCAGTTCTTC,CASSKISGTGGGNEQFF
TRBV12-3/TRBV12-4,TRBD1,many,TRBJ2-7,TGTGCCAGCAGTCAGGACAGGGGGACCTACGAGCAGTACTTC,CASSQDRGTYEQYF
TRBV6-2/TRBV6-3,NA,NA,TRBJ2-3,TGTGCCAGCAGTTATAGCGGCCCGCAGTATTTT,CASSYSGPQYF
TRBV7-6,NA,NA,TRBJ1-3,TGTGCCAGCAGGTCCCCTGGAAACACCATATATTTT,CASRSPGNTIYF
TRBV6-1,NA,few,TRBJ1-3,TGTGCCAGCAGTCCGACGTTGAGCTCTGGAAACACCATATATTTT,CASSPTLSSGNTIYF
TRBV12-3/TRBV12-4,TRBD2,many,TRBJ2-1,TGTGCCAGCAGTAACCGGGACTACTCCTACAATGAGCAGTTCTTC,CASSNRDYSYNEQFF
TRBV20-1,NA,few,TRBJ2-7,TGCAGTGCTAGAGTTCCAACGGGAGCGGCGTACGAGCAGTACTTC,CSARVPTGAAYEQYF
TRBV12-3/TRBV12-4,NA,many,TRBJ2-4,TGTGCCAGCAGTTTATTGGGTTTTAACATTCAGTACTTC,CASSLLGFNIQYF
TRBV6-2/TRBV6-3,NA,few,TRBJ1-1,TGTGCCAGCAGCACCCCGTCGGAGGGGAGGACTGAAGCTTTCTTT,CASSTPSEGRTEAFF
TRBV2,TRBD1,NA,TRBJ1-1,TGTGCCAGCAGTTTGGACAGGGAGTACACTGAAGCTTTCTTT,CASSLDREYTEAFF
TRBV6-6,NA,NA,TRBJ2-7,TGTGCCAGCAGCCCCCGGGGCAGGTACGAGCAGTACTTC,CASSPRGRYEQYF